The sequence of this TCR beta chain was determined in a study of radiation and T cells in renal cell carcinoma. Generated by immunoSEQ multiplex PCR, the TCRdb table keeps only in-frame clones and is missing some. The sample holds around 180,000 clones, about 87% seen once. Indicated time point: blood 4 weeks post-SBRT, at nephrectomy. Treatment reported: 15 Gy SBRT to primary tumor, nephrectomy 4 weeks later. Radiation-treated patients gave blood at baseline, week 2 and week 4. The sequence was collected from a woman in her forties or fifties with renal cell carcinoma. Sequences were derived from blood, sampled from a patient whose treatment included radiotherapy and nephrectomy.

The CDR3, as DNA: TGTGCCAGCAGCCCCTACCCCGGGACGGGCCTAACTGAAGCTTTCTTT. Residues: CASSPYPGTGLTEAFF. The V and J genes are TRBV5-6 and TRBJ1-1; D is perhaps TRBD1 (5 bases). The germline V gene has CDR1 SGHDT and CDR2 YYEEEE. V was clipped by 4 bases and J by 5 bases, with 21 bases between them. The CDR3 is 16 amino acids.